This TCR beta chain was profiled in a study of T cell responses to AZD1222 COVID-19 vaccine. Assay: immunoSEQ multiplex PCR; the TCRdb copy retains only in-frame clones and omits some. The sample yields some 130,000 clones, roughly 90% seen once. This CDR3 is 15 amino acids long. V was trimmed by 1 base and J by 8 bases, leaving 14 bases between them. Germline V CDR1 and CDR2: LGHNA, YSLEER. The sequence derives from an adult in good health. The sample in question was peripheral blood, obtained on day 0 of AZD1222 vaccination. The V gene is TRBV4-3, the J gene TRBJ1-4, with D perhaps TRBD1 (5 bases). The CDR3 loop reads CASSQGGQGREKLFF. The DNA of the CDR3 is TGCGCCAGCAGCCAAGGAGGGCAGGGAAGGGAAAAACTGTTTTTT.